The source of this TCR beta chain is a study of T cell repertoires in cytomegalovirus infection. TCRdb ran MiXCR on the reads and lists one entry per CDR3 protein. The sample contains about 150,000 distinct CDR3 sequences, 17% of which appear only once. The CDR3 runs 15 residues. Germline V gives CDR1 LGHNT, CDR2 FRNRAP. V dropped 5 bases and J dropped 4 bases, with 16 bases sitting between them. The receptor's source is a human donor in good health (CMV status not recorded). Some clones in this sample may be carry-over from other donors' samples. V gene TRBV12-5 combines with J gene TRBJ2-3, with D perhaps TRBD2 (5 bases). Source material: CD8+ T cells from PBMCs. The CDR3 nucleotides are TGTGCTAGTGGTCCTACCTCCCTGAGGGCAGATACGCAGTATTTT. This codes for CASGPTSLRADTQYF. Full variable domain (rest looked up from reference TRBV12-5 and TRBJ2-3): DARVTQTPRHKVTEMGQEVTMRCQPILGHNTVFWYRQTMMQGLELLAYFRNRAPLDDSGMPKDRFSAEMPDATLATLKIQPSEPRDSAVYFCASGPTSLRADTQYFGPGTRLTVL.